These 7 T cell receptor beta chains share one sample of origin, sequenced in a study of cytomegalovirus exposure and HLA in healthy donors. Vbeta (60) and Jbeta (13) primers were used in the PCR. Only in-frame clones appear in the TCRdb table, and some are missing; sequencing was by immunoSEQ multiplex PCR. This sample has about 130,000 clones, with about 80% found just once. Sequencing was done on a sample of PBMCs. The receptors originated from a boy aged 2 to 10 in good health and CMV-seronegative.

The rearrangement uses TRBV19 and TRBJ2-2; 9 bases agree with TRBD2. With V trimmed by 0 bases and J by 0 bases, 2 bases remained unmatched. Germline V gives CDR1 LNHDA, CDR2 SQIVND (reference sequence). This CDR3 has 17 amino acids. The CDR3 bases are TGTGCCAGTAGTATAGAGGCTAGCGGGACGAACACCGGGGAGCTGTTTTTT. It translates to CASSIEASGTNTGELFF.

The rearrangement joins TRBV19 to TRBJ1-2; 8 bases are shared with TRBD1. The CDR3 runs to 14 residues. With V trimmed by 8 bases and J by 4 bases, 9 bases remained unmatched. Per germline, CDR1 LNHDA and CDR2 SQIVND (reference sequence). The CDR3 reads CASESTGGAYGYTF. Here the CDR3 DNA reads TGTGCCAGTGAATCAACAGGGGGAGCCTATGGCTACACCTTC.

The chain has TRBV25-1 and TRBJ1-1; 7 bases line up with TRBD1. The germline V gene has CDR1 MGHDK and CDR2 SYGVNS. This CDR3 is built from 16 residues. The trim removed 5 bases at V and 1 base at J, leaving 10 bases unmatched. The CDR3 region has the DNA TGTGCCAGCAGTCCTATTAGGGGGACAGCGAACACTGAAGCTTTCTTT. It translates to CASSPIRGTANTEAFF.

This chain uses TRBV6-4 with TRBJ2-2; 8 nucleotides align to TRBD1. The CDR3 has 16 amino acids. Losses at the gene ends were 5 bases for V and 0 bases for J; bases not matched to a gene: 5. Germline-derived CDR1 and CDR2 are MRHNA and SNTAGT. CDR3 bases: TGTGCCAGCAGTCGAGGACAGGGATCGAACACCGGGGAGCTGTTTTTT. This gives the protein CASSRGQGSNTGELFF.

The V call is TRBV6-1, the J call TRBJ1-1; D is unclear. Trimming left V 3 bases short and J 0 bases short, with 5 bases between. The CDR3 sequence is 13 residues long. The germline V gene encodes CDR1 MNHNS and CDR2 SASEGT. CDR3: CASSEIVNTEAFF. In DNA form, the CDR3 reads TGTGCCAGCAGTGAGATAGTGAACACTGAAGCTTTCTTT.

In DNA form, the CDR3 reads TGTGCCAGCAGTCCCAGGGGACAGGGGGCCCAGAGGCCCCAGCATTTT. Amino acids: CASSPRGQGAQRPQHF. This sequence joins TRBV25-1 and TRBJ1-5, with TRBD1 matching over 12 bases. Germline lookup yields CDR1 MGHDK and CDR2 SYGVNS. The CDR3 spans 16 residues. The trim removed 5 bases at V and 9 bases at J, leaving 11 bases unmatched.

Notes on this clone: The same CDR3 arises from other DNA sequences in this sample as well. V gene TRBV7-3 combines with J gene TRBJ1-1, with a possible D match to TRBD1 (5 bases). Trimming took off 6 bases at V and 1 base at J, with 9 bases between the two ends. CDR1 and CDR2 from the germline V gene are SGHTA and FQGTGA. This CDR3 spans 13 amino acids. CDR3 in DNA: TGTGCCAGCAGTTCCGACAGGAACACTGAAGCTTTCTTT. Its translation: CASSSDRNTEAFF.